Following are 31 T cell receptor beta chains from one sample sequenced in a study of T cell responses to AZD1222 COVID-19 vaccine. Sequencing used immunoSEQ multiplex PCR; TCRdb keeps in-frame clones, though not all of them. The sample yields over 50,000 clones, around 92% seen once. The sequences come from peripheral blood, collected 28 days after the second AZD1222 dose. These receptor sequences come from an adult who received the AZD1222 COVID-19 vaccine.

This clone has a single count. The rearrangement uses TRBV27 and TRBJ2-2, with 8 bases fitting TRBD2. CDR1 is MNHEY, CDR2 SMNVEV, per germline (reference sequence). The V gene end was trimmed by 5 bases and the J gene end by 1 base; junction bases not matched to a gene: 6. The CDR3 is 16 amino acids. The CDR3 sequence: CASSPIAGLNTGELFF. In nucleotides, the CDR3 is TGTGCCAGCAGTCCTATAGCGGGACTGAACACCGGGGAGCTGTTTTTT.

The chain carries TRBV2 and TRBJ2-1, with 14 positions matching TRBD2. V dropped 6 bases and J dropped 8; count of bases not matched to a gene: 6. The CDR3 is made up of 15 amino acids. Looked up from germline, CDR1 is SNHLY and CDR2 is FYNNEI. CDR3 in DNA: TGTGCCAGCAGGGGGACTAGCGGGAGAGGCGATGAGCAGTTCTTC. Translating gives CASRGTSGRGDEQFF.

The rearrangement joins TRBV11-3 to TRBJ2-2, with TRBD1 matching over 9 bases. This CDR3 is built from 17 residues. V dropped 0 bases and J dropped 4; count of bases not matched to a gene: 6. Germline CDR1 reads SGHNT; CDR2 reads YENEEA. The CDR3 DNA sequence: TGTGCCAGCAGCTTAGATACGTGGACAGGGGTCACCGGGGAGCTGTTTTTT. It codes for CASSLDTWTGVTGELFF.

The chain links TRBV5-1 to TRBJ2-7, with 16 bases identical to TRBD2. The CDR3 runs to 18 residues. J lost 4 bases, V lost 0 bases, and 7 bases had no gene match. Per germline, CDR1 SGHRS and CDR2 YFSETQ. This CDR3 is CASSLEGLAGGRRYEQYF. In nucleotides, the CDR3 is TGCGCCAGCAGCTTGGAGGGACTAGCGGGAGGGAGAAGATACGAGCAGTACTTC.

The chain has TRBV18 and TRBJ2-3; the match to TRBD1 covers 8 bases. CDR1 and CDR2 from the germline V gene are KGHSH and LQKENI. The CDR3 totals 15 residues. V trimming: 1 base; J trimming: 5 bases; junction bases outside the gene matches: 5. The CDR3 coding sequence is TGTGCCAGCTCACCACAGAGAGGGACAGGAGATACGCAGTATTTT. Protein: CASSPQRGTGDTQYF.

This chain links TRBV5-1 with TRBJ2-2; maybe TRBD1 (6 bases). The CDR3 contains 15 residues. Germline V CDR1 and CDR2: SGHRS, YFSETQ. The V gene lost 6 bases and the J gene lost 7 bases, with 19 bases spanning the gap. CDR3 coding DNA: TGCGCCAGCACCCCCAGCCCAGGGGCTAACGGGGAGCTGTTTTTT. Its protein product is CASTPSPGANGELFF.

This chain links TRBV7-9 with TRBJ2-7, with TRBD1 matching over 7 bases. CDR1 and CDR2 from the germline V gene are SEHNR and FQNEAQ (reference sequence). The CDR3 spans 11 residues. V trimming: 5 bases; J trimming: 7 bases; junction bases outside the gene matches: 2. CDR3 amino acids: CASSLRGEQYF. CDR3 sequence (DNA): TGTGCCAGCAGCCTCAGGGGGGAGCAGTACTTC. Together with reference TRBV7-9 and TRBJ2-7, the CDR3 gives the full variable domain: DTGVSQNPRHKITKRGQNVTFRCDPISEHNRLYWYRQTLGQGPEFLTYFQNEAQLEKSRLLSDRFSAERPKGSFSTLEIQRTEQGDSAMYLCASSLRGEQYFGPGTRLTVT.

The count of this clone is one. The genes are TRBV12-3 or TRBV12-4 and TRBJ2-1; tentatively, D is TRBD2 (6 bases). V dropped 3 bases and J dropped 10 bases, with 13 bases sitting between them. The CDR3 runs 13 residues. Here the CDR3 reads CASSFTGEKEQFF. Here the CDR3 DNA reads TGTGCCAGCAGTTTTACGGGAGAGAAGGAGCAGTTCTTC.

The chain couples TRBV4-1 to TRBJ1-4; the D is unclear. Trimming left V 1 base short and J 7 bases short, with 10 bases between. The CDR3 totals 14 residues. Germline loops: CDR1 MGHRA, CDR2 YSYEKL. CDR3 DNA: TGCGCCAGCAGCCAAGTATCCTTCCTTGAAAAACTGTTTTTT. Its protein product is CASSQVSFLEKLFF.

This chain uses TRBV13 with TRBJ2-3; 8 positions match TRBD2. The germline V gene has CDR1 PRHDT and CDR2 FYEKMQ (reference sequence). J lost 2 bases, V lost 1 base, and 14 bases had no gene match. The CDR3 loop spans 19 amino acids. The CDR3 DNA is TGTGCCAGCAGCTTAGACCCCCCGGGACTAGACGCACTCACAGATACGCAGTATTTT. Its translation: CASSLDPPGLDALTDTQYF. Supplemented by reference TRBV13 and TRBJ2-3, the full variable domain reads AAGVIQSPRHLIKEKRETATLKCYPIPRHDTVYWYQQGPGQDPQFLISFYEKMQSDKGSIPDRFSAQQFSDYHSELNMSSLELGDSALYFCASSLDPPGLDALTDTQYFGPGTRLTVL.

The V and J genes are TRBV10-3 and TRBJ2-7; the D is unclear. Germline assignment: CDR1 ENHRY and CDR2 SYGVKD. The CDR3 has 14 residues. V shed 4 bases and J shed 1 base, with 11 bases lying between them. The CDR3, as DNA: TGTGCCATCAGTGGATACATCCCATCCTACGAGCAGTACTTC. It specifies CAISGYIPSYEQYF.

The chain uses TRBV28 and TRBJ1-2; D uncertain. V lost 7 bases to trimming and J lost 2 bases, with 23 bases between them. CDR3 size: 17 residues. The V gene's germline CDR1 is MDHEN and CDR2 SYDVKM. The CDR3 is CASNQLRGAKGNYGYTF. CDR3 DNA sequence: TGTGCCAGCAACCAACTCCGGGGTGCTAAGGGAAACTATGGCTACACCTTC.

The rearrangement uses TRBV6-5 and TRBJ2-2; D unclear. Trimming pared 11 bases from V and 3 bases from J, leaving 10 bases between. Germline CDR1 is MNHEY and CDR2 is SVGAGI. The CDR3 consists of 12 residues. DNA for the CDR3: TGTGCCCCCCTCATGTACACCGGGGAGCTGTTTTTT. Translated: CAPLMYTGELFF.

The V call is TRBV4-1, the J call TRBJ2-1, with 12 bases identical to TRBD1. V dropped 4 bases and J dropped 8; count of bases not matched to a gene: 6. The CDR3 is 15 residues long. Germline V gene lookup returns CDR1 MGHRA and CDR2 YSYEKL. The CDR3 DNA reads as TGCGCCAGCAGCCCCGCGGGACAGGGGGCCCATGAGCAGTTCTTC. Amino acid sequence: CASSPAGQGAHEQFF.

The V call is TRBV30, the J call TRBJ2-7, with D perhaps given as TRBD1 or TRBD2 (5 bases each). Germline CDR1 GTSNPN, CDR2 SVGIG (reference sequence). The CDR3 length is 13 residues. V was pared by 3 bases and J by 2 bases, with 11 bases between. CDR3 loop: CAWSRDAPYEQYF. The CDR3 nucleotides are TGTGCCTGGAGCAGGGACGCCCCCTACGAGCAGTACTTC.

This chain links TRBV5-4 with TRBJ1-5; no reliable D call. V was cut by 5 bases and J by 3 bases, with 9 bases left in between. The CDR3 has 13 residues. Germline-derived CDR1 and CDR2 are SGHNT and YYREEE (reference sequence). The CDR3 DNA is TGTGCCAGCAGTTCCGATTACAATCAGCCCCAGCATTTT. Translated, it gives CASSSDYNQPQHF.

In its sample, this clone was seen once. The rearrangement links TRBV3-1 (or the pseudogene TRBV3-2) to TRBJ1-1, with a possible D match to TRBD1 (6 bases). CDR3 length: 14 amino acids. Trimming stripped 1 base from V and 4 bases from J, with 10 bases between. The V gene's germline CDR1 is LGHDT and CDR2 YNNKEL (reference sequence). CDR3 amino acids: CASSQVEGGTEAFF. The CDR3 DNA sequence: TGTGCCAGCAGCCAAGTTGAGGGGGGCACTGAAGCTTTCTTT.

This clone was observed once. The J gene is TRBJ2-3, the V gene TRBV3-1 (or the pseudogene TRBV3-2); maybe TRBD2 (5 bases). The CDR3 loop spans 14 amino acids. The ends were cut back, 1 base at V and 6 bases at J, with 11 bases in the middle. From germline, CDR1 is LGHDT and CDR2 YNNKEL (reference sequence). CDR3 loop: CASSQGGRYDTQYF. CDR3 nucleotide sequence: TGTGCCAGCAGCCAAGGAGGGCGGTATGATACGCAGTATTTT.

The rearrangement uses TRBV21-1 and TRBJ1-2; TRBD1, as called in the table, went unchecked against the DNA. TRBV21-1 is assigned pseudogene status. This CDR3 contains 13 residues. The CDR3 here is CASSQSTRDGYTF. For the CDR3, the DNA is TGTGCCAGCAGCCAATCAACCAGGGATGGCTACACCTTC.

This chain links TRBV11-2 with TRBJ2-7, with D hard to call. Between the trimmed V and J ends, which lost 2 bases and 6 bases, there was a span of 14 bases. The germline CDR1 and CDR2 sequences are SGHAT and FQNNGV. CDR3 length: 14 residues. This chain's CDR3 is CASSLSVVPSEQYF. In nucleotides, the CDR3 is TGTGCCAGCAGCTTATCTGTGGTCCCTTCCGAGCAGTACTTC. Full variable domain (remainder filled in from reference TRBV11-2 and TRBJ2-7): EAGVAQSPRYKIIEKRQSVAFWCNPISGHATLYWYQQILGQGPKLLIQFQNNGVVDDSQLPKDRFSAERLKGVDSTLKIQPAKLEDSAVYLCASSLSVVPSEQYFGPGTRLTVT.

The sample holds a few counts of this clone. The chain combines TRBV25-1 with TRBJ1-4; D unclear. Trimming took 5 bases from V and 5 from J, leaving 12 bases between them. Germline values: CDR1 MGHDK, CDR2 SYGVNS. The CDR3 is 14 residues long. CDR3 sequence: CASSPPNRNEKLFF. CDR3 in DNA: TGTGCCAGCAGTCCTCCTAATCGGAATGAAAAACTGTTTTTT. Variable domain in full (rest from reference TRBV25-1 and TRBJ1-4): EADIYQTPRYLVIGTGKKITLECSQTMGHDKMYWYQQDPGMELHLIHYSYGVNSTEKGDLSSESTVSRIRTEHFPLTLESARPSHTSQYLCASSPPNRNEKLFFGSGTQLSVL.

V usage is TRBV18 and J usage is TRBJ1-3; 8 bases map to TRBD1. The CDR3 is made up of 13 amino acids. Germline trimming cut 3 bases from V and 8 bases from J; bases unmatched to any gene: 3. Germline lookup yields CDR1 KGHSH and CDR2 LQKENI. DNA for the CDR3: TGTGCCAGCTCACCTGGACAGGGTGACACCATATATTTT. Protein product: CASSPGQGDTIYF.

The rearrangement joins TRBV4-1 to TRBJ2-5; 8 bases fit TRBD2. CDR3 length: 15 residues. The V gene's germline CDR1 is MGHRA and CDR2 YSYEKL. J was trimmed by 1 base and V by 3 bases; bases with no gene match: 4. CDR3 protein: CASSQGLAGQETQYF. CDR3 nucleotides: TGCGCCAGCAGCCAGGGGCTAGCGGGCCAAGAGACCCAGTACTTC.

This chain links TRBV11-1 with TRBJ1-1; D call uncertain. Germline assignment: CDR1 SGHAT and CDR2 FQDESV (reference sequence). Trimming cost V 3 bases and J 4 bases, with 12 bases left between them. CDR3 length: 14 residues. DNA of the CDR3: TGTGCCAGCAGCTTGAACGACATACTCACTGAAGCTTTCTTT. Its translation is CASSLNDILTEAFF.

This chain joins TRBV3-1 (or the pseudogene TRBV3-2) and TRBJ2-1, with no clear D. CDR1 and CDR2 (germline): LGHDT, YNNKEL (reference sequence). CDR3 length: 16 amino acids. V shed 0 bases and J shed 4 bases, with 13 bases lying between them. Here the CDR3 DNA reads TGTGCCAGCAGCCAAGATGTGGTAGCACCATACAATGAGCAGTTCTTC. Translation gives CASSQDVVAPYNEQFF.

The chain carries TRBV7-2 and TRBJ1-1; D is undetermined. V was trimmed by 8 bases and J by 4 bases, leaving 14 bases between them. The CDR3 spans 13 residues. In germline, CDR1 is SGHTA, CDR2 FQGNSA. CDR3 nucleotide sequence: TGTGCCAGCCACCTCTCCGTTGGCACTGAAGCTTTCTTT. It specifies CASHLSVGTEAFF.

This clone was seen once. The CDR3 nucleotides are TGTGCCAGCAGTTACTCGATTCAAACTAACTATGGCTACACCTTC. Protein: CASSYSIQTNYGYTF. This sequence joins TRBV6-6 and TRBJ1-2; D is undetermined. The CDR3 is made up of 15 amino acids. V lost 0 bases, J lost 0 bases, and 8 bases lay in between. Germline CDR1 is MNHNY and CDR2 is SVGAGI (reference sequence).

The chain links TRBV7-8 to TRBJ2-7, with D possibly TRBD2 on 5 matching bases. The V and J ends lost 5 bases and 2 bases respectively, with 7 bases between them. The CDR3 consists of 12 residues. Per germline, CDR1 SGHVS and CDR2 FQNEAQ. The chain's CDR3 is CASSLGTYEQYF. The CDR3 nucleotides are TGTGCCAGCAGCCTCGGGACCTACGAGCAGTACTTC.

This clone has only one observation. The chain combines TRBV7-2 with TRBJ1-2; the D gene is possibly TRBD1 (6 bases). V lost 3 bases and J lost 3, with 14 bases in between. CDR1 and CDR2 from the germline V gene are SGHTA and FQGNSA. This CDR3 comprises 15 residues. This CDR3 reads CASSLTGSADYGYTF. The CDR3 region has the DNA TGTGCCAGCAGCTTGACAGGATCAGCTGACTATGGCTACACCTTC. The whole variable domain, filled in from reference TRBV7-2 and TRBJ1-2, reads GAGVSQSPSNKVTEKGKDVELRCDPISGHTALYWYRQSLGQGLEFLIYFQGNSAPDKSGLPSDRFSAERTGGSVSTLTIQRTQQEDSAVYLCASSLTGSADYGYTFGSGTRLTVV.

The chain has TRBV5-6 and TRBJ2-2, with D perhaps TRBD1 (6 bases). Germline CDR1 SGHDT, CDR2 YYEEEE. The CDR3 contains 16 residues. V was pared by 4 bases and J by 1 base, with 14 bases between. The CDR3 region is CASSQQTGLNTGELFF. The CDR3 DNA sequence: TGTGCCAGCAGCCAACAGACAGGCCTGAACACCGGGGAGCTGTTTTTT. Full variable domain (remainder filled in from reference TRBV5-6 and TRBJ2-2): DAGVTQSPTHLIKTRGQQVTLRCSPKSGHDTVSWYQQALGQGPQFIFQYYEEEERQRGNFPDRFSGHQFPNYSSELNVNALLLGDSALYLCASSQQTGLNTGELFFGEGSRLTVL.

This chain links TRBV29-1 with TRBJ1-1, with D unclear. Germline V gene lookup returns CDR1 SQVTM and CDR2 ANQGSEA. Trimming left V 4 bases short and J 0 bases short, with 9 bases between. This CDR3 region has 13 residues. The CDR3 here is CSVASSMNTEAFF. CDR3 DNA sequence: TGCAGCGTTGCCAGCTCAATGAACACTGAAGCTTTCTTT.